A selection of T cell receptor beta chains follows, all from one sample in a study of shared clonotypes between healthy human individuals. Repertoires were generated with immunoSEQ multiplex PCR, while TCRdb's copy carries only in-frame clones and drops some. The sample has about 2.3 million clones; 92% are singletons. The source material was naive CD4+ T cells from PBMCs. The origin of the receptors is a young man in good health. Some clones in this sample may be carry-over from other donors' samples. Both conserved end residues are part of each CDR3. Each record gives: clone size, D gene, J gene, V gene, CDR3 protein, CDR3 DNA. A D gene is named only where the DNA matches it firmly. A row's size may be missing; if present it is once, few, many or a size class.

abundance: -
d_gene: -
j_gene: TRBJ2-6
v_gene: TRBV6-5
CDR3aa: CASSSRASGANVLTF
CDR3nt: TGTGCCAGCAGTTCCCGGGCCTCTGGGGCCAACGTCCTGACTTTC

abundance: -
d_gene: -
j_gene: TRBJ2-1
v_gene: TRBV29-1
CDR3aa: CSVYSSEGEQFF
CDR3nt: TGCAGCGTTTATAGTTCAGAAGGTGAGCAGTTCTTC

abundance: -
d_gene: -
j_gene: TRBJ1-1
v_gene: TRBV25-1
CDR3aa: CASSEVGTSGTEAFF
CDR3nt: TGTGCCAGCAGTGAAGTTGGGACATCGGGGACTGAAGCTTTCTTT

abundance: -
d_gene: TRBD2
j_gene: TRBJ2-7
v_gene: TRBV4-1
CDR3aa: CASSPAGPIYEQYF
CDR3nt: TGCGCCAGCAGCCCAGCGGGACCGATCTACGAGCAGTACTTC

abundance: -
d_gene: -
j_gene: TRBJ1-5
v_gene: TRBV5-8
CDR3aa: CASSPRPGQPQHF
CDR3nt: TGTGCCAGCAGCCCACGCCCTGGTCAGCCCCAGCATTTT

abundance: -
d_gene: -
j_gene: TRBJ2-7
v_gene: TRBV2
CDR3aa: CASSRSASSYEQYF
CDR3nt: TGTGCCAGCAGTCGGTCGGCCAGCTCCTACGAGCAGTACTTC

abundance: -
d_gene: -
j_gene: TRBJ1-1
v_gene: TRBV28
CDR3aa: CASIQRGRHTEAFF
CDR3nt: TGTGCCAGCATCCAGAGGGGGAGGCACACTGAAGCTTTCTTT

abundance: once
d_gene: -
j_gene: TRBJ1-3
v_gene: TRBV19
CDR3aa: CASSIGSSGNTIYF
CDR3nt: TGTGCCAGTAGTATTGGCAGCTCGGGAAACACCATATATTTT

abundance: -
d_gene: TRBD2
j_gene: TRBJ2-1
v_gene: TRBV4-3
CDR3aa: CASSQEGGSEQFF
CDR3nt: TGCGCCAGCAGCCAAGAAGGCGGGAGTGAGCAGTTCTTC

abundance: -
d_gene: -
j_gene: TRBJ1-1
v_gene: TRBV28
CDR3aa: CASRGARREGIEAFF
CDR3nt: TGTGCCAGCAGGGGAGCTCGACGGGAAGGAATTGAAGCTTTCTTT

abundance: -
d_gene: -
j_gene: TRBJ1-1
v_gene: TRBV11-3
CDR3aa: CASSLAWNTEAFF
CDR3nt: TGTGCCAGCAGCTTAGCCTGGAACACTGAAGCTTTCTTT

abundance: -
d_gene: -
j_gene: TRBJ2-1
v_gene: TRBV6-5
CDR3aa: CASSYSQYYNEQFF
CDR3nt: TGTGCCAGCAGTTACTCACAGTACTACAATGAGCAGTTCTTC

abundance: -
d_gene: -
j_gene: TRBJ2-5
v_gene: TRBV7-9
CDR3aa: CASSLRGQVGETQYF
CDR3nt: TGTGCCAGCAGCTTAAGGGGCCAGGTGGGGGAGACCCAGTACTTC

abundance: once
d_gene: TRBD2
j_gene: TRBJ2-5
v_gene: TRBV5-4
CDR3aa: CASSSGAGFSETQYF
CDR3nt: TGTGCCAGCAGCTCCGGAGCGGGATTCAGTGAGACCCAGTACTTC

abundance: -
d_gene: -
j_gene: TRBJ1-2
v_gene: TRBV5-3
CDR3aa: CARSPPPWQAYNYGYTF
CDR3nt: TGTGCCAGAAGCCCACCACCGTGGCAGGCCTATAACTATGGCTACACCTTC

abundance: -
d_gene: -
j_gene: TRBJ2-6
v_gene: TRBV19
CDR3aa: CASSVRAGANVLTF
CDR3nt: TGTGCCAGCTCGGTCCGGGCGGGGGCCAACGTCCTGACTTTC

abundance: -
d_gene: -
j_gene: TRBJ1-1
v_gene: TRBV5-1
CDR3aa: CASSLEGTGNTEAFF
CDR3nt: TGCGCCAGCAGCTTGGAGGGAACAGGGAACACTGAAGCTTTCTTT

abundance: -
d_gene: -
j_gene: TRBJ2-5
v_gene: TRBV29-1
CDR3aa: CSVGKRPVQETQYF
CDR3nt: TGCAGCGTTGGGAAGCGGCCAGTACAAGAGACCCAGTACTTC

abundance: -
d_gene: TRBD2
j_gene: TRBJ2-2
v_gene: TRBV2
CDR3aa: CASSRLAGETGELFF
CDR3nt: TGTGCCAGCAGTAGACTAGCGGGAGAGACCGGGGAGCTGTTTTTT

abundance: -
d_gene: -
j_gene: TRBJ1-1
v_gene: TRBV20-1
CDR3aa: CSAETGEAFF
CDR3nt: TGCAGTGCCGAGACGGGTGAAGCTTTCTTT

abundance: -
d_gene: TRBD1
j_gene: TRBJ2-7
v_gene: TRBV18
CDR3aa: CASSREAGTGSYEQYF
CDR3nt: TGTGCCAGCTCACGGGAGGCGGGGACAGGGTCCTACGAGCAGTACTTC

abundance: few
d_gene: -
j_gene: TRBJ1-1
v_gene: TRBV5-1
CDR3aa: CASSPDRPDTEAFF
CDR3nt: TGCGCCAGCAGCCCAGACAGGCCGGACACTGAAGCTTTCTTT

abundance: -
d_gene: TRBD2
j_gene: TRBJ2-7
v_gene: TRBV7-2
CDR3aa: CASSRVAGGPVEQYF
CDR3nt: TGTGCCAGCAGCCGAGTAGCGGGAGGGCCGGTGGAGCAGTACTTC

abundance: -
d_gene: TRBD1
j_gene: TRBJ2-3
v_gene: TRBV9
CDR3aa: CASSAGTGTDTQYF
CDR3nt: TGTGCCAGCAGCGCCGGGACAGGCACAGATACGCAGTATTTT

abundance: -
d_gene: -
j_gene: TRBJ2-7
v_gene: TRBV5-4
CDR3aa: CASSLDRVGEQYF
CDR3nt: TGTGCCAGCAGCTTGGACAGGGTGGGGGAGCAGTACTTC

abundance: -
d_gene: -
j_gene: TRBJ2-5
v_gene: TRBV6-5
CDR3aa: CASSYASGEAQYF
CDR3nt: TGTGCCAGCAGTTACGCCTCGGGGGAGGCCCAGTACTTC

abundance: -
d_gene: -
j_gene: TRBJ1-2
v_gene: TRBV5-4
CDR3aa: CASSLASVGPNYGYTF
CDR3nt: TGTGCCAGCAGCTTGGCTTCAGTCGGCCCTAACTATGGCTACACCTTC

abundance: -
d_gene: TRBD1
j_gene: TRBJ1-1
v_gene: TRBV2
CDR3aa: CASSADRATEAFF
CDR3nt: TGTGCCAGCAGTGCCGACAGGGCCACTGAAGCTTTCTTT

abundance: -
d_gene: TRBD1
j_gene: TRBJ2-6
v_gene: TRBV27
CDR3aa: CASSSGTGVAGANVLTF
CDR3nt: TGTGCCAGCAGCTCCGGGACAGGGGTTGCTGGGGCCAACGTCCTGACTTTC

abundance: -
d_gene: -
j_gene: TRBJ2-1
v_gene: TRBV9
CDR3aa: CASSAGGSYNEQFF
CDR3nt: TGTGCCAGCAGCGCCGGGGGCAGCTACAATGAGCAGTTCTTC

abundance: -
d_gene: -
j_gene: TRBJ1-3
v_gene: TRBV7-6
CDR3aa: CASSQIMDPGNTIYF
CDR3nt: TGTGCCAGCAGCCAAATTATGGATCCTGGAAACACCATATATTTT